This passage covers 9 T cell receptor beta chains from one sample sequenced in a study of PD-1 blockade in classical Hodgkin lymphoma. Data came from immunoSEQ multiplex PCR; TCRdb stores just in-frame clones and leaves some out. Of 15,000 or so clones in the sample, about 83% were seen once. All patients experienced relapse after autologous stem cell transplantation, and brentuximab vedotin exposure was variable. This specimen consisted of peripheral blood mononuclear cells (PBMCs), obtained before the second cycle of nivolumab. The receptors were gathered from a human donor with classical Hodgkin lymphoma.

This clone was picked up a small number of times. V usage is TRBV5-1 and J usage is TRBJ1-2; no reliable D call. The V and J ends lost 5 bases and 0 bases respectively, with 11 bases between them. The CDR3 totals 14 residues. Germline assignment: CDR1 SGHRS and CDR2 YFSETQ. DNA for the CDR3: TGCGCCAGCAGACCCCCCGAAACTAACTATGGCTACACCTTC. This translates into CASRPPETNYGYTF.

The count of this clone is one. The chain uses TRBV2 and TRBJ2-3; 8 nucleotides agree with TRBD2. Germline-derived CDR1 and CDR2 are SNHLY and FYNNEI. The CDR3 covers 14 residues. V lost 4 bases, J lost 2 bases, and 2 bases stayed unmatched. The CDR3 region has the DNA TGTGCCAGCAGTGGGCGGGGGGACACAGATACGCAGTATTTT. Its translation is CASSGRGDTDTQYF.

The gene calls are TRBV6-6 and TRBJ1-2, with D possibly being TRBD1 (5 bases). The CDR3 runs to 15 residues. CDR1 and CDR2 from the germline V gene are MNHNY and SVGAGI (reference sequence). The germline V and J ends were trimmed by 6 bases and 7 bases, with 21 bases remaining between them. CDR3 sequence: CASRRDSLTQGGYTF. The CDR3 region has the DNA TGTGCCAGCAGACGAGATAGCCTGACTCAGGGTGGCTACACCTTC.

The chain links TRBV28 to TRBJ1-2; 7 positions agree with TRBD1. Losses at the gene ends were 8 bases for V and 7 bases for J; bases not matched to a gene: 13. Germline V lookup: CDR1 MDHEN, CDR2 SYDVKM. The CDR3 totals 14 residues. The chain's CDR3 is CASLNRGPRGGYTF. The DNA of the CDR3 is TGTGCCAGCCTAAACAGGGGCCCACGGGGTGGCTACACCTTC.

The chain carries TRBV19 and TRBJ1-4, with no clear D. There are 15 residues in the CDR3. In germline, CDR1 is LNHDA, CDR2 SQIVND (reference sequence). With 4 bases removed from V and 0 bases from J, the gap between germline ends came to 9 bases. CDR3: CASSTYSATNEKLFF. The CDR3 bases are TGTGCCAGTAGTACATACAGCGCAACTAATGAAAAACTGTTTTTT.

This clone occurred once. This chain connects TRBV7-9 to TRBJ2-5, with D possibly matching TRBD1 (5 bases). TRBJ2-7 explains the end of the DNA better; the J call may be wrong. The CDR3 has 14 amino acids. Germline V gene sequence: CDR1 SEHNR, CDR2 FQNEAQ (reference sequence). The CDR3 bases are TGTGCCAGCAGCTTTCCCAGGGAAGACTACGAGCAGTACTTC. This codes for CASSFPREDYEQYF.

V and J are TRBV7-9 and TRBJ2-7; 10 nucleotides match TRBD1. Germline assignment: CDR1 SEHNR and CDR2 FQNEAQ (reference sequence). CDR3 length: 15 residues. V gave up 4 bases and J gave up 3 bases; unmatched junction bases: 6. CDR3 sequence (DNA): TGTGCCAGCAGCTCCGTGGACAGGGGGAACTACGAGCAGTACTTC. Its protein product is CASSSVDRGNYEQYF.

This clone was counted between two and nine times. The chain carries TRBV5-1 and TRBJ1-2; possible D gene TRBD1, 5 bases. V lost 2 bases and J lost 6, with 11 bases in between. Germline V gene lookup returns CDR1 SGHRS and CDR2 YFSETQ. The CDR3 runs 13 residues. This CDR3 is CASSFQGGDGYTF. The CDR3, as DNA: TGCGCCAGCAGCTTCCAGGGAGGAGATGGCTACACCTTC. The full variable domain, in which reference TRBV5-1 and TRBJ1-2 provide the parts outside the CDR3, is KAGVTQTPRYLIKTRGQQVTLSCSPISGHRSVSWYQQTPGQGLQFLFEYFSETQRNKGNFPGRFSGRQFSNSRSEMNVSTLELGDSALYLCASSFQGGDGYTFGSGTRLTVV.

The CDR3 region is CSFSPFFLGEAPLHF. In DNA form, the CDR3 reads TGCAGCTTCTCGCCTTTCTTTTTAGGGGAAGCACCCCTCCACTTT. V is TRBV29-1 and J is TRBJ1-6, with a weak D call TRBD1 (5 bases). V was cut by 8 bases and J by 11 bases, with 25 bases left in between. CDR1 is SQVTM, CDR2 ANQGSEA, per germline. The CDR3 runs to 15 residues.